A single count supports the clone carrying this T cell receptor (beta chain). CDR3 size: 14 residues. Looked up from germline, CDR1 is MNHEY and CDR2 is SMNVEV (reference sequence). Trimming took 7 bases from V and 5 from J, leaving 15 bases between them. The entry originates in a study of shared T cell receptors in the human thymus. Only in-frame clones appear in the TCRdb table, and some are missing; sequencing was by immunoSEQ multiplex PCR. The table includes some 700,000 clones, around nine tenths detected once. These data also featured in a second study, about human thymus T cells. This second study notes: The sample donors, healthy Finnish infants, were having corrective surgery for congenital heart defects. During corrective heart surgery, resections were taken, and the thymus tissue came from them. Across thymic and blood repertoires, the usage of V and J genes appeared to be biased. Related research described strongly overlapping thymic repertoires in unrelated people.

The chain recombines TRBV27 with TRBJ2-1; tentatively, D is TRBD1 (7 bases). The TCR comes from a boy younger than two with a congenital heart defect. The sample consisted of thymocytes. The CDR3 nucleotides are TGTGCCAGCAATCCGACAGGGAGGAACAATGAGCAGTTCTTC. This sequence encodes CASNPTGRNNEQFF.